The 18 T cell receptor beta chains below were found in one sample sequenced in a study of blood T cell repertoires in COVID-19. Assay: immunoSEQ multiplex PCR; the TCRdb copy retains only in-frame clones and omits some. The sample includes a few hundred thousand clones, roughly 86% of them seen just once. Sample: PBMCs or T cells enriched from blood (not recorded which). Every receptor here comes from a woman between 25 and 40 years old who had been exposed to COVID-19.

The CDR3 nucleotides are TGTGCCAGCAGCCCCCCTAGTGGGGAGCTGTTTTTT. Encoded protein: CASSPPSGELFF. The chain is built from TRBV3-1 (or the pseudogene TRBV3-2) and TRBJ2-2, with D unresolved. The CDR3 runs to 12 residues. CDR1 is LGHDT and CDR2 is YNNKEL in the germline V gene (reference sequence). Deletions cut 4 bases from V and 8 bases from J, with 8 bases between.

V usage is TRBV5-1 and J usage is TRBJ2-2, with 11 positions matching TRBD2. The length of the CDR3 is 20 residues. Germline assignment: CDR1 SGHRS and CDR2 YFSETQ. J was trimmed by 7 bases and V by 0 bases; bases with no gene match: 17. In DNA, the CDR3 is TGCGCCAGCAGCTTGGTCAGCCTAGCGGGAGGACGTCCGTCCGGCGGGGAGCTGTTTTTT. The encoded protein is CASSLVSLAGGRPSGGELFF.

The chain carries TRBV7-8 and TRBJ2-1, with TRBD2 identical over 11 bases. Trimming cost V 6 bases and J 0 bases; bases outside gene matches: 4. The CDR3 extends over 16 amino acids. CDR1 and CDR2 from the germline V gene are SGHVS and FQNEAQ. The CDR3 region is CASRGLAAASYNEQFF. The CDR3 DNA sequence: TGTGCCAGCAGGGGACTAGCGGCCGCCTCCTACAATGAGCAGTTCTTC.

This chain uses TRBV28 with TRBJ2-2, with 10 bases identical to TRBD2. The CDR3 contains 14 residues. The junction had 4 bases not matched to a gene; V was cut back by 11 bases and J by 1 base. The germline gives CDR1 MDHEN, CDR2 SYDVKM. The CDR3 loop reads CAGTSGENTGELFF. The CDR3 nucleotides read TGTGCCGGCACTAGCGGGGAGAACACCGGGGAGCTGTTTTTT.

This sequence joins TRBV15 and TRBJ2-5; 7 bases agree with TRBD2. The germline CDR1 and CDR2 sequences are LNHNV and YYDKDF (reference sequence). The CDR3 covers 15 residues. V dropped 1 base and J dropped 5; count of bases not matched to a gene: 7. DNA of the CDR3: TGTGCCACCAGCAGAGGGCGGGAGTGGGCTGAGACCCAGTACTTC. It encodes CATSRGREWAETQYF.

The chain joins TRBV6-1 to TRBJ2-5, with D perhaps matching TRBD2 (6 bases). The CDR3 spans 15 residues. V was trimmed by 3 bases and J by 5 bases, leaving 16 bases between them. CDR1 is MNHNS, CDR2 SASEGT, per germline. The CDR3 DNA reads TGTGCCAGCAGTGATTATGGGGGAGGAGGGGAGACCCAGTACTTC. It encodes CASSDYGGGGETQYF.

The J gene is TRBJ1-1, the V gene TRBV30; unclear D gene. The CDR3 runs to 12 residues. In germline, CDR1 is GTSNPN, CDR2 SVGIG (reference sequence). V shed 0 bases and J shed 6 bases, with 8 bases lying between them. The CDR3 reads CAWSVSNSEAFF. The DNA for the CDR3 is TGTGCCTGGAGTGTATCCAACTCTGAAGCTTTCTTT.

This chain joins TRBV24-1 and TRBJ2-1; the D gene is possibly TRBD1 (6 bases). V was trimmed by 9 bases and J by 8 bases, leaving 25 bases between them. The CDR3 runs to 16 residues. CDR1 and CDR2 from the germline V gene are KGHDR and SFDVKD. CDR3: CATGGSGTLESDEQFF. Written as DNA, the CDR3 is TGTGCCACCGGAGGCTCTGGGACACTGGAGTCCGATGAGCAGTTCTTC.

The chain combines TRBV4-2 with TRBJ2-1, with TRBD2 matching over 14 bases. This CDR3 region has 17 residues. The germline V gene has CDR1 LGHNA and CDR2 YNFKEQ. J gave up 8 bases and V 1 base, and 7 bases lay outside the gene matches. CDR3 nucleotides: TGTGCCAGCAGCCAAGGAGTGGGACTAGCGGGAGTAGATGAGCAGTTCTTC. Residues: CASSQGVGLAGVDEQFF.

V is TRBV14 and J is TRBJ1-2, with D possibly matching TRBD1 (5 bases). The germline CDR1 and CDR2 sequences are SGHDN and FVKESK. V shed 4 bases and J shed 8 bases, with 14 bases lying between them. The CDR3 length is 13 residues. The CDR3: CASSPQEGIGYTF. CDR3 bases: TGTGCCAGCAGCCCCCAGGAGGGGATCGGCTACACCTTC.

The genes are TRBV10-3 and TRBJ2-1, with 11 bases that match TRBD2. Germline V lookup: CDR1 ENHRY, CDR2 SYGVKD. With 2 bases clipped from V and 7 bases from J, the junction kept 13 bases outside the gene matches. The CDR3 has 18 amino acids. DNA of the CDR3: TGTGCCATCAGTGAGGCTAGCGGGAGGAGTATCGTAGATAATGAGCAGTTCTTC. Its translation: CAISEASGRSIVDNEQFF.

With regard to this clone: The sample has other DNA sequences that encode this CDR3 too. This chain joins TRBV3-1 (or the pseudogene TRBV3-2) and TRBJ1-5; no reliable D call. Germline loops: CDR1 LGHDT, CDR2 YNNKEL (reference sequence). This CDR3 is built from 13 residues. Trimming stripped 1 base from V and 6 bases from J, with 7 bases between. CDR3 protein: CASSQGGRQPQHF. The CDR3 DNA sequence: TGTGCCAGCAGCCAAGGTGGGCGTCAGCCCCAGCATTTT.

The chain uses TRBV27 and TRBJ2-1; 7 bases line up with TRBD2. Per the germline V gene, CDR1 is MNHEY and CDR2 is SMNVEV (reference sequence). The CDR3 has 15 amino acids. Losses at the gene ends were 3 bases for V and 5 bases for J; bases not matched to a gene: 7. The CDR3: CASSLFGGVNNEQFF. DNA for the CDR3: TGTGCCAGCAGTTTGTTTGGGGGGGTAAACAATGAGCAGTTCTTC.

The V gene is TRBV19, the J gene TRBJ2-2; 8 bases line up with TRBD2. The length of the CDR3 is 18 residues. Germline V gives CDR1 LNHDA, CDR2 SQIVND (reference sequence). The J segment lost 5 bases and the V segment lost 3 bases, leaving 14 bases of the junction unmatched. CDR3 nucleotide sequence: TGTGCCAGTAGTATGGGGTTTTCGGGCGCGGGAGGTACCGGGGAGCTGTTTTTT. Encoded protein: CASSMGFSGAGGTGELFF.

The chain couples TRBV2 to TRBJ1-5, with 8 bases identical to TRBD1. J lost 0 bases, V lost 4 bases, and 2 bases had no gene match. This CDR3 has 15 residues. Germline-derived CDR1 and CDR2 are SNHLY and FYNNEI. The CDR3 nucleotides read TGTGCCAGCAGTGGGGACAGGCTTAGCAATCAGCCCCAGCATTTT. Translation: CASSGDRLSNQPQHF. Complete variable domain (other parts from reference TRBV2 and TRBJ1-5): EPEVTQTPSHQVTQMGQEVILRCVPISNHLYFYWYRQILGQKVEFLVSFYNNEISEKSEIFDDQFSVERPDGSNFTLKIRSTKLEDSAMYFCASSGDRLSNQPQHFGDGTRLSIL.

The rearrangement links TRBV6-5 to TRBJ1-2; 9 nucleotides line up with TRBD1. Germline assignment: CDR1 MNHEY and CDR2 SVGAGI. The CDR3 length is 16 residues. The junction had 10 bases not matched to a gene; V was cut back by 0 bases and J by 8 bases. CDR3 in amino acids: CASSYSGTGRGEGYTF. Written as DNA, the CDR3 is TGTGCCAGCAGTTACTCGGGGACAGGGCGAGGTGAGGGCTACACCTTC.

This clone came up a few times. The rearrangement links TRBV5-4 to TRBJ2-7; TRBD2 agrees at 10 bases. CDR3 size: 14 residues. V shed 4 bases and J 1 base; nucleotides not matched to a gene: 2. Germline CDR1 reads SGHNT; CDR2 reads YYREEE (reference sequence). CDR3 sequence: CASSAGLASYEQYF. DNA for the CDR3: TGTGCCAGCAGCGCGGGACTAGCGTCCTACGAGCAGTACTTC.

The chain is built from TRBV11-2 and TRBJ2-3, with D possibly being TRBD1 (6 bases). The CDR3 length is 15 residues. Trimming removed 3 bases at V and 1 base at J, with 11 bases between. Germline assignment: CDR1 SGHAT and CDR2 FQNNGV. Here the CDR3 DNA reads TGTGCCAGCAGCTTGGCGGACAGAGGCACAGATACGCAGTATTTT. It translates to CASSLADRGTDTQYF. The whole variable domain, remainder taken from reference TRBV11-2 and TRBJ2-3, is EAGVAQSPRYKIIEKRQSVAFWCNPISGHATLYWYQQILGQGPKLLIQFQNNGVVDDSQLPKDRFSAERLKGVDSTLKIQPAKLEDSAVYLCASSLADRGTDTQYFGPGTRLTVL.